The 5 T cell receptor beta chains below come from one sample, sequenced in a study of cytomegalovirus exposure and HLA in healthy donors. A multiplex PCR was run with 60 Vbeta primers and 13 Jbeta primers. Some clones are missing from TCRdb's copy, which holds only in-frame ones; the method was immunoSEQ multiplex PCR. The sample has roughly 130,000 clones; less than 75% are singletons. The sample taken for sequencing was PBMCs. Receptors were obtained from a middle-aged woman in good health and CMV-seropositive.

V and J are TRBV20-1 and TRBJ2-5, with 9 bases fitting TRBD2. The trim removed 8 bases at V and 4 bases at J, leaving 2 bases unmatched. The V gene's germline CDR1 is DFQATT and CDR2 SNEGSKA (reference sequence). The CDR3 sequence is 11 residues long. The CDR3 sequence is CSSTSGETQYF. The CDR3 DNA follows: TGCAGTTCGACTAGCGGAGAGACCCAGTACTTC.

The CDR3, as DNA: TGTGCCAGCAGTTACATCCAGGGTAAGGACGAGCAGTACTTC. Protein product: CASSYIQGKDEQYF. The chain is built from TRBV6-5 and TRBJ2-7; TRBD1 might be the D (5 bases). CDR1 is MNHEY and CDR2 is SVGAGI in the germline V gene. The CDR3 has 14 amino acids. V lost 2 bases, J lost 5 bases, and 13 bases lay in between.

This chain uses TRBV20-1 with TRBJ2-7, with D perhaps TRBD1 (5 bases). Looked up from germline, CDR1 is DFQATT and CDR2 is SNEGSKA (reference sequence). This CDR3 is built from 11 residues. The V gene lost 5 bases and the J gene lost 4 bases, with 9 bases spanning the gap. The CDR3 loop reads CSARQGYEQYF. The CDR3 bases are TGCAGTGCTCGTCAGGGTTACGAGCAGTACTTC.

This clone was seen once. The gene calls are TRBV11-1 and TRBJ2-1; TRBD2 matches 16 bases. This CDR3 has 16 residues. With V trimmed by 4 bases and J by 10 bases, 7 bases remained unmatched. From germline, CDR1 is SGHAT and CDR2 FQDESV (reference sequence). Here the CDR3 reads CASSSDPGLAGGEQFF. For the CDR3, the DNA is TGTGCCAGCAGCTCAGACCCGGGACTAGCGGGAGGGGAGCAGTTCTTC.

This clone was seen a handful of times. The chain links TRBV4-1 to TRBJ2-2; the match to TRBD1 covers 10 bases. CDR3 length: 15 amino acids. CDR1 MGHRA and CDR2 YSYEKL come from the germline V gene. J gave up 6 bases and V 4 bases, and 5 bases lay outside the gene matches. The CDR3 protein is CASSPVGTGAGELFF. DNA for the CDR3: TGCGCCAGCAGCCCAGTAGGGACAGGGGCCGGGGAGCTGTTTTTT.